Each of the 30 T cell receptor beta chains below was sequenced from the same sample in a study of blood T cell repertoires in COVID-19. Method: immunoSEQ multiplex PCR; TCRdb's copy keeps in-frame clones and lacks some. The data contain around 130,000 clones, roughly four fifths of them singletons. Sequencing was done on a sample of PBMCs or T cells enriched from blood (not recorded which). These receptors were collected from a woman younger than 35 who had been exposed to COVID-19.

The rearrangement uses TRBV6-6 and TRBJ1-2; maybe TRBD1 (5 bases). CDR1 and CDR2 (germline): MNHNY, SVGAGI (reference sequence). The CDR3 sequence is 12 residues long. Between the trimmed V and J ends, which lost 6 bases and 4 bases, there was a span of 9 bases. CDR3 sequence: CASSQDTYGYTF. The CDR3 bases are TGTGCCAGCAGCCAGGACACCTATGGCTACACCTTC.

The V and J genes are TRBV19 and TRBJ1-3; 8 nucleotides agree with TRBD1. J lost 3 bases, V lost 5 bases, and 9 bases had no gene match. The CDR3 loop spans 16 amino acids. CDR1 and CDR2 from the germline V gene are LNHDA and SQIVND (reference sequence). CDR3 protein: CASSSPGQASGNTIYF. In DNA, the CDR3 is TGTGCCAGTAGTTCTCCGGGACAGGCAAGTGGAAACACCATATATTTT.

The genes are TRBV29-1 and TRBJ2-4, with 7 bases matching TRBD1. Germline V CDR1 and CDR2: SQVTM, ANQGSEA. The CDR3 loop spans 12 amino acids. Losses at the gene ends were 4 bases for V and 5 bases for J; bases not matched to a gene: 2. The CDR3 DNA follows: TGCAGCGTTGGAACAGGGGAAAACATTCAGTACTTC. It yields the protein CSVGTGENIQYF.

The chain recombines TRBV6-5 with TRBJ1-2; TRBD1 agrees at 12 bases. Trimming removed 10 bases from V and 3 bases from J; junction bases left unmatched: 6. The CDR3 sequence is 14 residues long. The germline V gene has CDR1 MNHEY and CDR2 SVGAGI. CDR3 sequence reads: CATLGTGGDYGYTF. The DNA of the CDR3 is TGTGCCACTTTAGGGACAGGGGGCGACTATGGCTACACCTTC.

To note about this clone: The identical CDR3 is also encoded by other nucleotide sequences in the sample. This chain connects TRBV7-2 to TRBJ1-2, with D possibly TRBD1 on 6 matching bases. Trimming shortened V by 1 base and J by 4 bases, and 13 bases separated the two germline ends. CDR3 length equals 15 residues. The germline V gene encodes CDR1 SGHTA and CDR2 FQGNSA. CDR3 in DNA: TGTGCCAGCAGCTTAGGGCAGGGGCCCTTCTATGGCTACACCTTC. Amino acid sequence: CASSLGQGPFYGYTF.

The rearrangement joins TRBV29-1 to TRBJ2-5; D is ambiguous. Trimming left V 2 bases short and J 0 bases short, with 10 bases between. CDR1 SQVTM and CDR2 ANQGSEA come from the germline V gene. This CDR3 region has 14 residues. For the CDR3, the DNA is TGCAGCGTTGAATTCCAGGCTGACCAAGAGACCCAGTACTTC. Amino acids: CSVEFQADQETQYF.

V gene TRBV10-3 combines with J gene TRBJ1-1; tentative D call: TRBD1 (5 bases). V was cut by 6 bases and J by 1 base, with 12 bases left in between. Germline V lookup: CDR1 ENHRY, CDR2 SYGVKD. The CDR3 extends over 14 amino acids. CDR3 in amino acids: CAISSGGENTEAFF. The CDR3, as DNA: TGTGCCATCAGCTCAGGAGGGGAGAACACTGAAGCTTTCTTT.

This clone was seen only a few times. The chain has TRBV18 and TRBJ2-6; the match to TRBD2 covers 7 bases. Germline V lookup: CDR1 KGHSH, CDR2 LQKENI. The length of the CDR3 is 15 residues. V trimming: 3 bases; J trimming: 4 bases; junction bases outside the gene matches: 3. In DNA, the CDR3 is TGTGCCAGCTCACCTCTAGCGGACGGGGCCAACGTCCTGACTTTC. Translating gives CASSPLADGANVLTF.

The J gene is TRBJ1-2, the V gene TRBV5-1; 9 bases fit TRBD1. V was clipped by 2 bases and J by 6 bases; unmatched bases: 11. The CDR3 length is 16 residues. Germline V gives CDR1 SGHRS, CDR2 YFSETQ. The DNA for the CDR3 is TGCGCCAGCAGCTTCGACCGGGACAGGGCGTCTCATGGCTACACCTTC. This translates into CASSFDRDRASHGYTF.

The chain couples TRBV9 to TRBJ2-3; 14 bases agree with TRBD2. The CDR3 runs 17 residues. The germline V gene encodes CDR1 SGDLS and CDR2 YYNGEE. Unmatched junction bases numbered 11, after V lost 3 bases and J lost 8 bases. Here the CDR3 reads CASSALTSGRAAPTQYF. In DNA, the CDR3 is TGTGCCAGCAGCGCCTTGACTAGCGGGAGGGCCGCACCTACGCAGTATTTT. The variable domain in full, completed from reference TRBV9 and TRBJ2-3, reads DSGVTQTPKHLITATGQRVTLRCSPRSGDLSVYWYQQSLDQGLQFLIQYYNGEERAKGNILERFSAQQFPDLHSELNLSSLELGDSALYFCASSALTSGRAAPTQYFGPGTRLTVL.

This clone was seen at least ten times. This chain links TRBV7-3 with TRBJ1-6; 12 bases align to TRBD1. Trimming at V came to 4 bases and at J to 10 bases, leaving 2 bases not matched to a gene. CDR1 is SGHTA and CDR2 is FQGTGA in the germline V gene. The CDR3 has 14 residues. The DNA for the CDR3 is TGTGCCAGCAGCTCCGGGACAGGGGGCTCACCCCTCCACTTT. Protein product: CASSSGTGGSPLHF.

The chain carries TRBV11-2 and TRBJ1-5, with D possibly matching TRBD1 (5 bases). CDR3 length: 15 amino acids. The V gene lost 1 base and the J gene lost 6 bases, with 13 bases spanning the gap. Germline assignment: CDR1 SGHAT and CDR2 FQNNGV. The CDR3 sequence: CASSLGTNPGQPQHF. CDR3 DNA sequence: TGTGCCAGCAGCTTAGGGACAAACCCTGGTCAGCCCCAGCATTTT.

This clone was recorded a few times. J is TRBJ1-5 and V is TRBV6-5; possibly TRBD1 for D (6 bases). Trimming took off 6 bases at V and 1 base at J, with 13 bases between the two ends. The CDR3 length is 15 residues. Germline loops: CDR1 MNHEY, CDR2 SVGAGI. The CDR3 here is CASRKQGLSNQPQHF. CDR3 DNA: TGTGCCAGCAGGAAACAGGGTTTGAGCAATCAGCCCCAGCATTTT.

V gene TRBV10-3 combines with J gene TRBJ2-7; 10 bases fit TRBD2. The ends lost 0 bases at V and 0 bases at J; junction bases unmatched: 5. Germline lookup yields CDR1 ENHRY and CDR2 SYGVKD. CDR3 size: 17 residues. The CDR3 here is CAISESLAGNRSYEQYF. The CDR3 DNA sequence: TGTGCCATCAGTGAGTCACTAGCGGGAAACCGCTCCTACGAGCAGTACTTC.

The chain links TRBV4-1 to TRBJ2-1; D is perhaps TRBD2 (6 bases). From germline, CDR1 is MGHRA and CDR2 YSYEKL. The CDR3 is 16 residues long. The germline V and J ends were trimmed by 0 bases and 3 bases, with 12 bases remaining between them. CDR3 DNA sequence: TGCGCCAGCAGCCAAGATCGGGGGACTTTCTACAATGAGCAGTTCTTC. This translates into CASSQDRGTFYNEQFF.

The chain uses TRBV28 and TRBJ1-1; tentative D call: TRBD1 (5 bases). CDR1 is MDHEN, CDR2 SYDVKM, per germline. V lost 6 bases, J lost 5 bases, and 19 bases lay in between. The CDR3 covers 15 residues. This CDR3 reads CASRQGRGRWTEAFF. For the CDR3, the DNA is TGTGCCAGCAGGCAGGGTCGGGGGAGATGGACTGAAGCTTTCTTT.

This clone was seen just once. The V call is TRBV28, the J call TRBJ2-7; D remains ambiguous. V was pared by 3 bases and J by 3 bases, with 3 bases between. The CDR3 totals 11 residues. Germline V gene data show CDR1 as MDHEN and CDR2 as SYDVKM. Here the CDR3 reads CASSFYYEQYF. The CDR3 DNA is TGTGCCAGCAGTTTCTACTACGAGCAGTACTTC.

This chain connects TRBV2 to TRBJ2-4, with TRBD1 matching over 9 bases. The CDR3 is made up of 14 amino acids. V lost 5 bases, J lost 5 bases, and 4 bases stayed unmatched. In germline, CDR1 is SNHLY, CDR2 FYNNEI. CDR3 protein: CASSPRTGENIQYF. CDR3 nucleotides: TGTGCCAGCAGTCCTAGGACAGGGGAAAACATTCAGTACTTC.

The rearrangement uses TRBV7-9 and TRBJ1-1; no reliable D call. Germline CDR1 is SEHNR and CDR2 is FQNEAQ (reference sequence). Deletions cut 3 bases from V and 4 bases from J, with 9 bases between. CDR3 length: 13 amino acids. CDR3 sequence reads: CASSFSTGTEAFF. Here the CDR3 DNA reads TGTGCCAGCAGCTTTTCCACTGGCACTGAAGCTTTCTTT.

The chain joins TRBV15 to TRBJ1-1; 7 nucleotides agree with TRBD1. V lost 1 base, J lost 2 bases, and 1 base stayed unmatched. CDR1 is LNHNV, CDR2 YYDKDF, per germline (reference sequence). The CDR3 has 14 residues. The CDR3 DNA reads as TGTGCCACCAGCAGAGGACAGGGAAACACTGAAGCTTTCTTT. It yields the protein CATSRGQGNTEAFF.

The chain has TRBV4-2 and TRBJ2-6; TRBD1 matches 7 bases. The CDR3 sequence is 15 residues long. V lost 5 bases, J lost 1 base, and 2 bases stayed unmatched. Germline CDR1 LGHNA, CDR2 YNFKEQ. CDR3 loop: CASSARGSGANVLTF. CDR3 sequence (DNA): TGTGCCAGCAGCGCCAGGGGGTCTGGGGCCAACGTCCTGACTTTC.

The J gene is TRBJ2-1, the V gene TRBV7-3; 8 nucleotides align to TRBD2. Looked up from germline, CDR1 is SGHTA and CDR2 is FQGTGA. With V trimmed by 1 base and J by 7 bases, 6 bases remained unmatched. The CDR3 contains 15 residues. DNA for the CDR3: TGTGCCAGCAGCTTAATAGCGGGGACCTTTAATGAGCAGTTCTTC. Its translation: CASSLIAGTFNEQFF. Filled out from reference TRBV7-3 and TRBJ2-1, the complete variable domain reads GAGVSQTPSNKVTEKGKYVELRCDPISGHTALYWYRQSLGQGPEFLIYFQGTGAADDSGLPNDRFFAVRPEGSVSTLKIQRTERGDSAVYLCASSLIAGTFNEQFFGPGTRLTVL.

The chain combines TRBV5-1 with TRBJ2-7; weak D call: TRBD1 (6 bases). Trimming stripped 5 bases from V and 3 bases from J, with 15 bases between. CDR3 size: 14 residues. Germline CDR1 SGHRS, CDR2 YFSETQ. The CDR3 DNA is TGCGCCAGCAGAAAGGAAATGACAGGCTACGAGCAGTACTTC. It is translated as CASRKEMTGYEQYF.

On this clone: A much larger clonotype is one base distant, so this may be a read error. The chain recombines TRBV6-5 with TRBJ2-5; D call uncertain. There are 11 residues in the CDR3. Germline lookup yields CDR1 MNHEY and CDR2 SVGAGI. V dropped 5 bases and J dropped 2 bases, with 3 bases sitting between them. CDR3 loop: CASSLQETQYF. The CDR3 DNA sequence: TGTGCCAGCAGTCTACAAGAGACCCAGTACTTC.

This clone was seen once. The chain combines TRBV19 with TRBJ2-2, with D maybe TRBD1 (5 bases). V gave up 7 bases and J gave up 6 bases, with 15 bases separating them. The CDR3 has 14 amino acids. Germline values: CDR1 LNHDA, CDR2 SQIVND (reference sequence). CDR3 coding DNA: TGTGCCAGTATCTCCATCGGACACTCCGGGGAGCTGTTTTTT. It yields the protein CASISIGHSGELFF.

The rearrangement uses TRBV24-1 and TRBJ2-3; 7 positions agree with TRBD1. Germline loops: CDR1 KGHDR, CDR2 SFDVKD. The CDR3 is 16 amino acids. Trimming at V came to 4 bases and at J to 0 bases, leaving 6 bases not matched to a gene. The chain's CDR3 is CATSEAGTVSTDTQYF. For the CDR3, the DNA is TGTGCCACCAGTGAGGCCGGGACAGTCAGCACAGATACGCAGTATTTT.

The chain employs TRBV16 and TRBJ2-1; 10 positions match TRBD1. The CDR3 spans 17 residues. Germline values: CDR1 KGHSY, CDR2 FQNENV. The V and J ends lost 4 bases and 1 base, in that order; junction bases with no gene match: 7. CDR3 bases: TGTGCCAGCAGCCCCCTCGACAGGGGGCTGTCCTACAATGAGCAGTTCTTC. This codes for CASSPLDRGLSYNEQFF.

The chain has TRBV18 and TRBJ1-1; TRBD1 matches at 11 bases. V shed 3 bases, J shed 1 base, and the junction held 4 bases outside the gene matches. Looked up from germline, CDR1 is KGHSH and CDR2 is LQKENI. The CDR3 has 16 amino acids. The DNA for the CDR3 is TGTGCCAGCTCACCCGGACAGGGGGCTCGGAACACTGAAGCTTTCTTT. Translation: CASSPGQGARNTEAFF. The full variable domain, rest sourced from reference TRBV18 and TRBJ1-1, is NAGVMQNPRHLVRRRGQEARLRCSPMKGHSHVYWYRQLPEEGLKFMVYLQKENIIDESGMPKERFSAEFPKEGPSILRIQQVVRGDSAAYFCASSPGQGARNTEAFFGQGTRLTVV.

This clone showed up just a few times. The CDR3 sequence is CASSPLAGEKSYEQYF. The DNA of the CDR3 is TGTGCCAGCAGCCCACTAGCGGGAGAAAAAAGCTACGAGCAGTACTTC. The V and J genes are TRBV9 and TRBJ2-7, with 11 bases fitting TRBD2. V trimming: 4 bases; J trimming: 3 bases; junction bases outside the gene matches: 9. The CDR3 contains 16 residues. The V gene's germline CDR1 is SGDLS and CDR2 YYNGEE.

The rearrangement joins TRBV2 to TRBJ2-1; 10 bases agree with TRBD2. Germline CDR1 reads SNHLY; CDR2 reads FYNNEI. The V gene end was trimmed by 4 bases and the J gene end by 5 bases; junction bases not matched to a gene: 5. CDR3 size: 15 residues. The CDR3 reads CASSGLAGGNNEQFF. In DNA form, the CDR3 reads TGTGCCAGCAGTGGATTAGCGGGAGGAAACAATGAGCAGTTCTTC.